This is a list of T cell receptor beta chains from one sample in a study of T cells after yellow fever vaccination. TCRdb reprocessed the 5' RACE reads with MiXCR, giving one entry per CDR3 protein. This sample yields around 140,000 distinct CDR3 sequences, of which approximately 7.7% are seen a single time; roughly 0.76% belongs to the top ten. Sample: CD4+ T cells sorted from PBMCs, taken 5 days after the yellow fever booster vaccination. The receptor source for this set is a man between 25 and 39 years old who received the YFV17D yellow fever vaccine. The CDR3 runs from the conserved cysteine through the conserved F or W. The D gene is left open where the match is weak. Only part of the rows carry a size: once, few, many, or a class if the clone is expanded.

v_call,clone_size,j_call,d_call,cdr3_nt,cdr3_aa
TRBV20-1,many,TRBJ2-7,-,TGCAGTGCTAGTAGTGCTGCTAGCTACGAGCAGTACTTC,CSASSAASYEQYF
TRBV5-1,few,TRBJ2-7,-,TGCGCCAGCAGCCTTCGGGCGGATGAAGTGCAGTACTTC,CASSLRADEVQYF
TRBV6-4,many,TRBJ2-2,TRBD1,TGTGCCAGCCGTCAGGGGGCGAACACCGGGGAGCTGTTTTTT,CASRQGANTGELFF
TRBV3-1,many,TRBJ2-7,TRBD1,TGTGCCAGCAGCCAAGGGACAGGTCCCTACGAGCAGTACTTC,CASSQGTGPYEQYF
TRBV28,many,TRBJ1-2,-,TGTGCCAGCAGCTCGGGGGCGGACTCAAACTATGGCTACACCTTC,CASSSGADSNYGYTF
TRBV7-8,many,TRBJ2-5,-,TGTGCCAGCAGCTTAGGACTACCCTATGCGACCCAGTACTTC,CASSLGLPYATQYF
TRBV3-1,-,TRBJ2-1,-,TGTGCCTCCTCCCAGGGGGCGGGAGGGCCTTGGTCCTACAATGAGCAGTTCTTC,CASSQGAGGPWSYNEQFF
TRBV29-1,-,TRBJ2-5,-,TGCAGCGTGGCTCCAACACCCCAAGAGACCCAGTACTTC,CSVAPTPQETQYF
TRBV5-5,many,TRBJ2-7,-,TGTGCCAGCAGCTGGGAGACACTTACCTACGAGCAGTACTTC,CASSWETLTYEQYF
TRBV5-1,many,TRBJ2-5,-,TGCGCCAGCAGCTTCGAAGGGGAAGAGACCCAGTACTTC,CASSFEGEETQYF
TRBV20-1,many,TRBJ2-7,TRBD2,TGCAGTGCTAGACCCACGGGGAGGGTCCACGAGCAGTACTTC,CSARPTGRVHEQYF
TRBV5-1,-,TRBJ2-5,-,TGCGCCAGCAGCCAGGGCCAAGAGACCCAGTACTTC,CASSQGQETQYF
TRBV9,many,TRBJ2-5,TRBD2,TGTGCCAGCAGCGTAGCGGGTACTAGCGGGATTGGAACTTGGGAGACCCAGTACTTC,CASSVAGTSGIGTWETQYF
TRBV30,-,TRBJ2-6,-,TGTGCCTGGGCCAGGGACGCTGGGGCCAACGTCCTGACTTTC,CAWARDAGANVLTF
TRBV7-3,many,TRBJ2-5,-,TGTGCCAGCAGCTTAACGAGTCCGGGTGGGGCCCAGTACTTC,CASSLTSPGGAQYF
TRBV3-1,many,TRBJ2-2,-,TGTGCCAGCAGCCAAGGTCAAGGGTTCGGGGAGCTGTTTTTT,CASSQGQGFGELFF
TRBV4-2,-,TRBJ2-7,-,TGTGCCAGCAGCCAAGATCTGGGAACCTACGAGCAGTACTTC,CASSQDLGTYEQYF
TRBV20-1,many,TRBJ1-2,-,TGCAGTGCTAGAGATTTGGGCAGGGGAAATAGAAACTATGGCTACACCTTC,CSARDLGRGNRNYGYTF
TRBV5-1,few,TRBJ2-5,TRBD2,TGCGCCAGCAGCCGCTTTAGTAGCGGGAGTTTAGAGACCCAGTACTTC,CASSRFSSGSLETQYF
TRBV12-3/TRBV12-4,many,TRBJ2-3,-,TGTGCCAGCAGCCCAGACAGGACTTTCACAGATACGCAGTATTTT,CASSPDRTFTDTQYF
TRBV6-1,many,TRBJ2-2,TRBD2,TGTGCCAGCAGCCTTGGGAGGGGCGGGGAGCTGTTTTTT,CASSLGRGGELFF
TRBV14,many,TRBJ1-2,TRBD1,TGTGCCAGCAGCCGGGACAGGGTCTATGGCTACACCTTC,CASSRDRVYGYTF
TRBV20-1,many,TRBJ2-2,TRBD2,TGCAGTGCTATTGGGAAAGGACTAGCGACTCTAAAGAGGGACACCGGGGAGCTGTTTTTT,CSAIGKGLATLKRDTGELFF
TRBV20-1,-,TRBJ2-7,TRBD2,TGCAGTGCTGAGCGGGGGCCCTACGAGCAGTACTTC,CSAERGPYEQYF
TRBV5-4,-,TRBJ2-7,-,TGTGCCAGCAGCCCCCGGGTGCAGTCCTACGAGCAGTACTTC,CASSPRVQSYEQYF
TRBV27,many,TRBJ2-1,-,TGTGCCAGCAGTTTAGCGTTAGATCCTTACAATGAGCAGTTCTTC,CASSLALDPYNEQFF
TRBV12-3/TRBV12-4,many,TRBJ2-5,-,TGTGCCAGCAGTTTAGGTGACCTCCAAGAGACCCAGTACTTC,CASSLGDLQETQYF
TRBV19,few,TRBJ2-1,TRBD2,TGTGCCAGTAAATTACCGGGAGGGTACAATGAGCAGTTCTTC,CASKLPGGYNEQFF